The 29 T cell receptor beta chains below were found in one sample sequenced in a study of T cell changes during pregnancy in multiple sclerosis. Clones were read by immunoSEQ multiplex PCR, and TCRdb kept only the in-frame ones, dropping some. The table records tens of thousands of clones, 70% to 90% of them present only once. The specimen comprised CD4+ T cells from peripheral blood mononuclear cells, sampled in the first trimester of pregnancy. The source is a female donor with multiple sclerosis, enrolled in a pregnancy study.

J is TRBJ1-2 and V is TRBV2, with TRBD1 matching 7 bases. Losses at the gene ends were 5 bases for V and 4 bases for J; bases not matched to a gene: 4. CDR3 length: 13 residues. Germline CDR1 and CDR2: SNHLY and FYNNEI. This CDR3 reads CASSRTGVYGYTF. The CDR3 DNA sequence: TGTGCCAGCAGTAGGACAGGCGTCTATGGCTACACCTTC.

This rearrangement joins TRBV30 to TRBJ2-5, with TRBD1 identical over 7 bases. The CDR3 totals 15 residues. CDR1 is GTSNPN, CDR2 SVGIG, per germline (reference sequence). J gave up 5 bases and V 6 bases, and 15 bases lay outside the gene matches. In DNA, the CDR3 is TGTGCCTGCCGGAATGGGGACAGCAACCGGGAGACCCAGTACTTC. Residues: CACRNGDSNRETQYF. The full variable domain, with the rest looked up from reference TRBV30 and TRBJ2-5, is SQTIHQWPATLVQPVGSPLSLECTVEGTSNPNLYWYRQAAGRGLQLLFYSVGIGQISSEVPQNLSASRPQDRQFILSSKKLLLSDSGFYLCACRNGDSNRETQYFGPGTRLLVL.

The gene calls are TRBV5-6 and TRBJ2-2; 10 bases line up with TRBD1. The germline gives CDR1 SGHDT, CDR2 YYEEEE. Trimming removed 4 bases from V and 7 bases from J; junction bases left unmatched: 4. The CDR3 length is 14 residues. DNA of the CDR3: TGTGCCAGCAGCGGGACAGGGGTCATCGGGGAGCTGTTTTTT. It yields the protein CASSGTGVIGELFF.

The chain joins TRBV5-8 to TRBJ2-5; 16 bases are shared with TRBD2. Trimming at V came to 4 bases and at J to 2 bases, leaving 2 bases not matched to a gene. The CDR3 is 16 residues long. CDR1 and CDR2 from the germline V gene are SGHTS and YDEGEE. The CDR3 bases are TGTGCCAGCAGCCAGGGACTAGCGGGAGGGCAAGAGACCCAGTACTTC. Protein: CASSQGLAGGQETQYF.

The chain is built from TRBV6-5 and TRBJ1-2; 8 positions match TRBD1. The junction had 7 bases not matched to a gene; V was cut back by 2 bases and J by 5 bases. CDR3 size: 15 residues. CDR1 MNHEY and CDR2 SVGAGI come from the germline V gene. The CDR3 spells CASSYGRGRGYGYTF. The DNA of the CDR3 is TGTGCCAGCAGTTACGGCAGGGGGCGAGGGTATGGCTACACCTTC.

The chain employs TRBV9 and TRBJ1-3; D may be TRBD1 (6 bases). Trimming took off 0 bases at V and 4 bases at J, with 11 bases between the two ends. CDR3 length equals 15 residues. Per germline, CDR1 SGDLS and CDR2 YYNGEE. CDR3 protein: CASSVDGGHGNTIYF. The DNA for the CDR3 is TGTGCCAGCAGCGTAGACGGGGGGCACGGAAACACCATATATTTT. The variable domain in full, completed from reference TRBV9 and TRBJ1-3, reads DSGVTQTPKHLITATGQRVTLRCSPRSGDLSVYWYQQSLDQGLQFLIQYYNGEERAKGNILERFSAQQFPDLHSELNLSSLELGDSALYFCASSVDGGHGNTIYFGEGSWLTVV.

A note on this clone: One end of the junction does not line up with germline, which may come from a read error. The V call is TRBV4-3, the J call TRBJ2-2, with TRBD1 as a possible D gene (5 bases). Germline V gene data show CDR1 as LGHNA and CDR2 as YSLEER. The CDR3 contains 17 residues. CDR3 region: CASSQDGSRVFTRELFF. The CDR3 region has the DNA TGCGCCAGCAGCCAAGATGGTAGCAGGGTCTTCACCCGGGAGCTGTTTTTT.

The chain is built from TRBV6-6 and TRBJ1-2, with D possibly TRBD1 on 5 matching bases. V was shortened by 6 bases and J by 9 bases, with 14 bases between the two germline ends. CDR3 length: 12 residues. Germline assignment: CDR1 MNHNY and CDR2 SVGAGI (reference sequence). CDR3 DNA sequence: TGTGCCAGCAGCGCCGGGGGGGAGAGCTACACCTTC. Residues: CASSAGGESYTF.

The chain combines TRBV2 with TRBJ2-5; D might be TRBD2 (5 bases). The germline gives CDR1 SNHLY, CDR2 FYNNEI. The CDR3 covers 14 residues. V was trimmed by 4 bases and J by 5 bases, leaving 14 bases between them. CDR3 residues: CASSGRDWEETQYF. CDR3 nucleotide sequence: TGTGCCAGCAGTGGTCGCGACTGGGAGGAGACCCAGTACTTC.

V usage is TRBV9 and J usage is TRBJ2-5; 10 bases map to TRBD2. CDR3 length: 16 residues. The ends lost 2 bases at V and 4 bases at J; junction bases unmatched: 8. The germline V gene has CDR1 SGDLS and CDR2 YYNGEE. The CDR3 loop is CASSVQAGGIGETQYF. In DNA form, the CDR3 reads TGTGCCAGCAGCGTTCAAGCGGGAGGGATCGGAGAGACCCAGTACTTC. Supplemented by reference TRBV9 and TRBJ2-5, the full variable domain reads DSGVTQTPKHLITATGQRVTLRCSPRSGDLSVYWYQQSLDQGLQFLIQYYNGEERAKGNILERFSAQQFPDLHSELNLSSLELGDSALYFCASSVQAGGIGETQYFGPGTRLLVL.

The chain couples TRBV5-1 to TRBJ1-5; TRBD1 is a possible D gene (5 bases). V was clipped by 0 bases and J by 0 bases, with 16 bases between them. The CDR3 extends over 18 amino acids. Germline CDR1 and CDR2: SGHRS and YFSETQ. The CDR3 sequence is CASSLGGRRQCSNQPQHF. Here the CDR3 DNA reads TGCGCCAGCAGCTTGGGAGGTAGGCGACAGTGTAGCAATCAGCCCCAGCATTTT.

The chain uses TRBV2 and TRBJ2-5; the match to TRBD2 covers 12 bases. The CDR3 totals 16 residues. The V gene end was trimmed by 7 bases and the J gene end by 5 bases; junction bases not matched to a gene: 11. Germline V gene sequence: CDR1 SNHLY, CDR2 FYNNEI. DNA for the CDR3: TGTGCCAGCACTAAGGGACTAGCGGGCCACCGGGAGACCCAGTACTTC. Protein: CASTKGLAGHRETQYF.

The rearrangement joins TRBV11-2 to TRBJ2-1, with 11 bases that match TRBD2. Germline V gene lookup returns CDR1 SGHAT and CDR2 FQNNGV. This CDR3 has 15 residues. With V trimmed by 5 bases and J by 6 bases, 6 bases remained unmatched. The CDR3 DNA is TGTGCCAGCAGCAAGACTAGCGGGACGGGCAATGAGCAGTTCTTC. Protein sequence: CASSKTSGTGNEQFF.

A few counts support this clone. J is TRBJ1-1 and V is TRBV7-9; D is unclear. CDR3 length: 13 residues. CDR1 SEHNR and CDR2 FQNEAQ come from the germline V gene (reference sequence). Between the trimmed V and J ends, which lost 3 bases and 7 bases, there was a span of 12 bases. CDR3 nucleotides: TGTGCCAGCAGCTTTCCTGACACAGATGAAGCTTTCTTT. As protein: CASSFPDTDEAFF.

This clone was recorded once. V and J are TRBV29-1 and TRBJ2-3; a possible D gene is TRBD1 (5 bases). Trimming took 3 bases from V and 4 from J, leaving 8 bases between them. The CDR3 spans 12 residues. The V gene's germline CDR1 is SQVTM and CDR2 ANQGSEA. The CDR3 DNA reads TGCAGCGTTGAGACAGTTCCAGATACGCAGTATTTT. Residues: CSVETVPDTQYF.

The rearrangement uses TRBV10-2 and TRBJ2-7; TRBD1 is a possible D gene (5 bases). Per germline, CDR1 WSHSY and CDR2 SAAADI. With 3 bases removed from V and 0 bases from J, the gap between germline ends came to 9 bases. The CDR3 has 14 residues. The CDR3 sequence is CASSEQASSYEQYF. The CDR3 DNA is TGCGCCAGCAGTGAACAGGCCAGCTCCTACGAGCAGTACTTC.

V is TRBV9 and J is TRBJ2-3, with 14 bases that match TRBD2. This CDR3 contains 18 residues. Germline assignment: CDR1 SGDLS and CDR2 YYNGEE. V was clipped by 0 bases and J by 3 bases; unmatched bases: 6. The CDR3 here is CASSVGTSGRTRTDTQYF. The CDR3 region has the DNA TGTGCCAGCAGCGTAGGGACTAGCGGGAGGACAAGGACAGATACGCAGTATTTT.

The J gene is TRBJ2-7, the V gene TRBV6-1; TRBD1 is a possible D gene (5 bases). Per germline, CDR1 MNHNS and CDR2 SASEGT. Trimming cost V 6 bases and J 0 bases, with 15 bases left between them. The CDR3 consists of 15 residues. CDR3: CASSLNRPSSYEQYF. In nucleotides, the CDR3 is TGTGCCAGCAGCCTGAACAGGCCTAGCTCCTACGAGCAGTACTTC.

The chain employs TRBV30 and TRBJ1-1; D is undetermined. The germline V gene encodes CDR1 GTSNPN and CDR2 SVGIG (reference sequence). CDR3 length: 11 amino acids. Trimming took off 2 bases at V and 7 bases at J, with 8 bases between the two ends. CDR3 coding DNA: TGTGCCTGGAGTCCCGCCGGTGAAGCTTTCTTT. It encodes CAWSPAGEAFF.

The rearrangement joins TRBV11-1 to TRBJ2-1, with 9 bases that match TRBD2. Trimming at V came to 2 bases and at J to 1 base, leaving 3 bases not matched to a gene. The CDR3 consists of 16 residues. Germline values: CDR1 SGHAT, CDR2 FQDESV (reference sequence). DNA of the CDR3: TGTGCCAGCAGCTTAAGTCTAGCGGGATCCTACAATGAGCAGTTCTTC. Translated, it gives CASSLSLAGSYNEQFF.

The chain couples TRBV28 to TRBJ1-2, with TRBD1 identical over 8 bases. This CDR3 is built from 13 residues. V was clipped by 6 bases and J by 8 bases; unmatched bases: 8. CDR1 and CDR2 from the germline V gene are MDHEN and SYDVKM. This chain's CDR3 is CASRRQGRGGYTF. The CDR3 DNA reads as TGTGCCAGCAGAAGACAGGGGAGAGGCGGCTACACCTTC.

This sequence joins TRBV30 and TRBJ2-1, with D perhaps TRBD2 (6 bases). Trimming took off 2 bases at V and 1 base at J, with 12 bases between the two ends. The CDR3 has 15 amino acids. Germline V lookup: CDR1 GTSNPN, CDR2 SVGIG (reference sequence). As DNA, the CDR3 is TGTGCCTGGAGTTTTGGAGGGGTATCCTACAATGAGCAGTTCTTC. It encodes CAWSFGGVSYNEQFF. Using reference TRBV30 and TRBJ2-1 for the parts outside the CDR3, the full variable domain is SQTIHQWPATLVQPVGSPLSLECTVEGTSNPNLYWYRQAAGRGLQLLFYSVGIGQISSEVPQNLSASRPQDRQFILSSKKLLLSDSGFYLCAWSFGGVSYNEQFFGPGTRLTVL.

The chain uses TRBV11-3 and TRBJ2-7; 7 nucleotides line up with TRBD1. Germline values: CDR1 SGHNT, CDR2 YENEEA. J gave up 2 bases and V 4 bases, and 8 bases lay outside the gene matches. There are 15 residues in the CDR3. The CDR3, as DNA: TGTGCCAGCAGCTCACGACAGGGTGCGACCTACGAGCAGTACTTC. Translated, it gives CASSSRQGATYEQYF.

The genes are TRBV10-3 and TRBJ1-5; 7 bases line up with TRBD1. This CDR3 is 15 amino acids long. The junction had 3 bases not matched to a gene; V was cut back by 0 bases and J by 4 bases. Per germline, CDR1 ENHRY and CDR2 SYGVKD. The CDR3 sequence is CAISESGQLNQPQHF. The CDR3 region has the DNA TGTGCCATCAGTGAGTCGGGACAGCTTAATCAGCCCCAGCATTTT.

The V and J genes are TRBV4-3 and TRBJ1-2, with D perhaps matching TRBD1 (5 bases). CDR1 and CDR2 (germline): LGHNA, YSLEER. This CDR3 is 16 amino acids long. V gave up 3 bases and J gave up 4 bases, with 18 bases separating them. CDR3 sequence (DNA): TGCGCCAGCAGCCACAAAGGGGCCTCGGTGATCTATGGCTACACCTTC. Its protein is CASSHKGASVIYGYTF.

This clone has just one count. Here the CDR3 reads CASSPLSLVTDTQYF. CDR3 coding DNA: TGTGCCAGCAGCCCCCTCTCGCTAGTAACAGATACGCAGTATTTT. The chain has TRBV4-2 and TRBJ2-3; D call uncertain. V lost 4 bases, J lost 3 bases, and 14 bases lay in between. Germline values: CDR1 LGHNA, CDR2 YNFKEQ. The CDR3 is made up of 15 amino acids.

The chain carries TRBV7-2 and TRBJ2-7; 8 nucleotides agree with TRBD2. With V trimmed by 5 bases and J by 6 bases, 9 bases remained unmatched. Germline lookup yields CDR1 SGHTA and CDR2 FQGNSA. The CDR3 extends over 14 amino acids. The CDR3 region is CASSPPGLVREQYF. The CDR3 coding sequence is TGTGCCAGCAGCCCGCCGGGACTAGTGCGCGAGCAGTACTTC. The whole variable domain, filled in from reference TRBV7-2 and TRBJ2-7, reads GAGVSQSPSNKVTEKGKDVELRCDPISGHTALYWYRQSLGQGLEFLIYFQGNSAPDKSGLPSDRFSAERTGGSVSTLTIQRTQQEDSAVYLCASSPPGLVREQYFGPGTRLTVT.

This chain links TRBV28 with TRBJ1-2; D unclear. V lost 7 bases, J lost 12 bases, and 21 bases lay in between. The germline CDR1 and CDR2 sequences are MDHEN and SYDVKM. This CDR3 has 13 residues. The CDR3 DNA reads TGTGCCAGCACCCTTAGATTGGGCGGGGTAAACACCTTC. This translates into CASTLRLGGVNTF.

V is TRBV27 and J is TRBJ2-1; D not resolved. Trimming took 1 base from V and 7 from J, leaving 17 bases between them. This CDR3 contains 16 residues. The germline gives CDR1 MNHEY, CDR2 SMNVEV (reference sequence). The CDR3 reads CASSLFVGASWNEQFF. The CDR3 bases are TGTGCCAGCAGTTTATTCGTTGGAGCGAGTTGGAATGAGCAGTTCTTC.